What follows are 31 T cell receptor beta chains derived from one specimen sequenced in a study of cytomegalovirus exposure and HLA in healthy donors. TCRdb's table, derived via immunoSEQ multiplex PCR, lists solely in-frame clones and lacks some. Counted here are 110,000 to 150,000 clones, approximately 90% occurring once; the ten biggest clones make up under 0.8%. Specimen: PBMCs. The receptors were sampled from a man younger than 35 in good health and CMV-seronegative.

The chain links TRBV13 to TRBJ2-3; TRBD2 matches at 8 bases. The V gene's germline CDR1 is PRHDT and CDR2 FYEKMQ (reference sequence). Trimming at V came to 0 bases and at J to 1 base, leaving 3 bases not matched to a gene. The length of the CDR3 is 16 residues. The CDR3 nucleotides read TGTGCCAGCAGCTTAGGTTCAGCGGGGGGCACAGATACGCAGTATTTT. It yields the protein CASSLGSAGGTDTQYF.

V usage is TRBV28 and J usage is TRBJ1-2, with 10 bases lining up with TRBD1. The CDR3 sequence is 13 residues long. CDR1 and CDR2 from the germline V gene are MDHEN and SYDVKM. With 6 bases clipped from V and 2 bases from J, the junction kept 0 bases outside the gene matches. Written as DNA, the CDR3 is TGTGCCAGCAGGACAGGGGGCAACTATGGCTACACCTTC. Its translation is CASRTGGNYGYTF.

V usage is TRBV14 and J usage is TRBJ2-3; 9 positions agree with TRBD2. The V segment lost 4 bases and the J segment 1 base; nucleotides outside the gene matches: 3. Germline CDR1 SGHDN, CDR2 FVKESK. The CDR3 length is 15 residues. The CDR3 reads CASSLAGEGTDTQYF. CDR3 DNA: TGTGCCAGCAGCCTAGCGGGAGAAGGCACAGATACGCAGTATTTT.

The chain recombines TRBV19 with TRBJ1-5; possibly TRBD1 for D (5 bases). Germline CDR1 reads LNHDA; CDR2 reads SQIVND (reference sequence). V was pared by 7 bases and J by 4 bases, with 14 bases between. The CDR3 consists of 14 residues. CDR3 region: CASTLGQLNQPQHF. The DNA of the CDR3 is TGTGCCAGTACTTTGGGGCAATTGAATCAGCCCCAGCATTTT.

The CDR3, as DNA: TGTGCCAGCAGTGACAACAGGGAGATCTCTGGAAACACCATATATTTT. Its translation is CASSDNREISGNTIYF. The chain links TRBV6-1 to TRBJ1-3, with D perhaps TRBD1 (6 bases). The V end was cut by 3 bases, the J end by 0 bases, with 12 bases between. Germline CDR1 and CDR2: MNHNS and SASEGT. The length of the CDR3 is 16 residues.

The V call is TRBV7-9, the J call TRBJ2-1; 12 bases are a match to TRBD2. V lost 1 base to trimming and J lost 2 bases; unmatched junction nucleotides: 3. Germline loops: CDR1 SEHNR, CDR2 FQNEAQ (reference sequence). The CDR3 length is 17 residues. Here the CDR3 reads CASSLGASGRAYNEQFF. The CDR3 DNA reads TGTGCCAGCAGCTTAGGGGCTAGCGGGAGGGCCTACAATGAGCAGTTCTTC.

This sequence joins TRBV12-1 and TRBJ2-1; TRBD2 reflects the table's D call only, with no check against the DNA. TRBV12-1 is flagged as a pseudogene. The CDR3 is 18 amino acids. The DNA of the CDR3 is TGTGCCAGCAGCTTTGCCGGGACTAGCGGGTCCACCTACAATGAGCAGTTCTTC. This sequence encodes CASSFAGTSGSTYNEQFF.

V and J are TRBV20-1 and TRBJ1-1; D unclear. The CDR3 sequence is 11 residues long. The V and J ends lost 4 bases and 1 base respectively, with 4 bases between them. Germline V gene lookup returns CDR1 DFQATT and CDR2 SNEGSKA (reference sequence). The CDR3 reads CSAKQNTEAFF. The CDR3 DNA reads TGCAGTGCTAAACAGAACACTGAAGCTTTCTTT.

CDR3 sequence: CASRRPGQEALGDYGYTF. Here the CDR3 DNA reads TGTGCCAGCCGACGCCCCGGACAGGAGGCATTAGGAGACTATGGCTACACCTTC. The chain carries TRBV9 and TRBJ1-2, with 7 bases fitting TRBD1. Trimming removed 7 bases from V and 3 bases from J; junction bases left unmatched: 21. Germline V gene data show CDR1 as SGDLS and CDR2 as YYNGEE. This CDR3 is built from 18 residues. The variable domain in full, with the rest retrieved from reference TRBV9 and TRBJ1-2, is DSGVTQTPKHLITATGQRVTLRCSPRSGDLSVYWYQQSLDQGLQFLIQYYNGEERAKGNILERFSAQQFPDLHSELNLSSLELGDSALYFCASRRPGQEALGDYGYTFGSGTRLTVV.

This sequence joins TRBV6-6 and TRBJ1-4; 8 nucleotides line up with TRBD1. Looked up from germline, CDR1 is MNHNY and CDR2 is SVGAGI (reference sequence). Unmatched junction bases numbered 5, after V lost 5 bases and J lost 6 bases. CDR3 length equals 14 residues. The CDR3 loop is CASSPDRVYEKLFF. The CDR3 coding sequence is TGTGCCAGCAGTCCGGACAGGGTGTATGAAAAACTGTTTTTT.

This chain joins TRBV2 and TRBJ1-5; a weak D match, TRBD1 (5 bases). V was cut by 3 bases and J by 2 bases, with 11 bases left in between. Germline V gene lookup returns CDR1 SNHLY and CDR2 FYNNEI. The CDR3 extends over 15 amino acids. The CDR3 region is CASSDLGGGNQPQHF. In nucleotides, the CDR3 is TGTGCCAGCAGTGACTTGGGGGGAGGCAATCAGCCCCAGCATTTT.

This CDR3 reads CASSYSAGGEKEKLFF. CDR3 in DNA: TGTGCCAGCAGTTACTCTGCAGGGGGCGAGAAAGAAAAACTGTTTTTT. The chain carries TRBV6-6 and TRBJ1-4; the match to TRBD1 covers 8 bases. Per the germline V gene, CDR1 is MNHNY and CDR2 is SVGAGI (reference sequence). The CDR3 is made up of 16 amino acids. V dropped 0 bases and J dropped 8; count of bases not matched to a gene: 8.

The chain links TRBV19 to TRBJ2-1; a weak D match, TRBD2 (6 bases). Trimming removed 5 bases from V and 9 bases from J, with 20 bases in between. This CDR3 region has 15 residues. Germline V gene data show CDR1 as LNHDA and CDR2 as SQIVND (reference sequence). The CDR3 region is CASSEAMFGGGEQFF. CDR3 DNA sequence: TGTGCCAGTAGTGAGGCCATGTTCGGGGGTGGTGAGCAGTTCTTC.

The V gene is TRBV7-9, the J gene TRBJ2-5; TRBD2 might be the D (5 bases). The CDR3 totals 14 residues. V dropped 5 bases and J dropped 4 bases, with 14 bases sitting between them. Germline loops: CDR1 SEHNR, CDR2 FQNEAQ (reference sequence). The CDR3 sequence: CASSRGSVGETQYF. The CDR3 DNA sequence: TGTGCCAGCAGCCGTGGTAGCGTAGGAGAGACCCAGTACTTC.

The chain combines TRBV29-1 with TRBJ2-1; unclear D gene. The length of the CDR3 is 11 residues. Germline V gene sequence: CDR1 SQVTM, CDR2 ANQGSEA. Trimming removed 8 bases from V and 0 bases from J, with 5 bases in between. The CDR3 sequence: CSLSSYNEQFF. Written as DNA, the CDR3 is TGCAGCCTTAGCTCCTACAATGAGCAGTTCTTC.

This clone appeared a single time. The rearrangement uses TRBV5-1 and TRBJ2-1; D may be TRBD2 (6 bases). Germline V gene data show CDR1 as SGHRS and CDR2 as YFSETQ. The V end lost 6 bases, the J end lost 0 bases, and 13 bases lay between the germline ends. The CDR3 has 15 amino acids. This chain's CDR3 is CASNRGDRSYNEQFF. The CDR3 DNA sequence: TGCGCCAGCAACCGCGGGGACCGCTCCTACAATGAGCAGTTCTTC.

The chain employs TRBV9 and TRBJ2-3; 7 bases align to TRBD1. The CDR3 contains 16 residues. CDR1 is SGDLS and CDR2 is YYNGEE in the germline V gene. Trimming at V came to 3 bases and at J to 0 bases, leaving 7 bases not matched to a gene. CDR3 DNA sequence: TGTGCCAGCAGCGAGGGGACAGACCTTAGCACAGATACGCAGTATTTT. This gives the protein CASSEGTDLSTDTQYF.

V usage is TRBV29-1 and J usage is TRBJ1-2; D remains unclear. Germline V gene lookup returns CDR1 SQVTM and CDR2 ANQGSEA. The CDR3 is 11 residues long. V gave up 5 bases and J gave up 2 bases, with 6 bases separating them. The CDR3 bases are TGCAGCGTTAGCATCAACTATGGCTACACCTTC. Translating it yields CSVSINYGYTF.

This CDR3 reads CASRDRGGTEAFF. In DNA form, the CDR3 reads TGTGCCAGCCGGGACAGAGGGGGCACTGAAGCTTTCTTT. The chain links TRBV27 to TRBJ1-1; TRBD1 matches 7 bases. The length of the CDR3 is 13 residues. Germline V gene sequence: CDR1 MNHEY, CDR2 SMNVEV (reference sequence). The junction had 7 bases not matched to a gene; V was cut back by 8 bases and J by 4 bases.

V gene TRBV9 combines with J gene TRBJ2-1; 12 bases fit TRBD2. The germline CDR1 and CDR2 sequences are SGDLS and YYNGEE. The trim removed 0 bases at V and 6 bases at J, leaving 19 bases unmatched. There are 21 residues in the CDR3. CDR3 in DNA: TGTGCCAGCAGCGTAGCGGGGAGCGGAGCTAGCGGGAGGGCCGGTGGCAATGAGCAGTTCTTC. Translating gives CASSVAGSGASGRAGGNEQFF.

The chain recombines TRBV7-6 with TRBJ1-1; weak D call: TRBD1 (6 bases). The CDR3 sequence is 16 residues long. CDR1 and CDR2 (germline): SGHVS, FNYEAQ. V shed 2 bases and J shed 2 bases, with 15 bases lying between them. For the CDR3, the DNA is TGTGCCAGCAGCTTACGGGCAGGGGCGATAAACACTGAAGCTTTCTTT. This gives the protein CASSLRAGAINTEAFF.

The rearrangement joins TRBV27 to TRBJ1-1; D perhaps matches TRBD1 (5 bases). The germline CDR1 and CDR2 sequences are MNHEY and SMNVEV (reference sequence). Trimming removed 3 bases at V and 5 bases at J, with 10 bases between. The CDR3 has 13 amino acids. In DNA form, the CDR3 reads TGTGCCAGCAGTTTTTGGGGGGAGACTGAAGCTTTCTTT. Its protein is CASSFWGETEAFF.

The chain uses TRBV7-9 and TRBJ1-1; 11 bases line up with TRBD1. The germline gives CDR1 SEHNR, CDR2 FQNEAQ (reference sequence). After removal of 5 bases from V and 11 bases from J, the junction contained 10 bases not matched to a gene. The CDR3 has 14 amino acids. DNA of the CDR3: TGTGCCAGCAGCGAAGGACAGGGGGCCTTGAGGGCTTTCTTT. It is translated as CASSEGQGALRAFF.

The chain is built from TRBV7-9 and TRBJ1-1; no clear D. Germline V gene data show CDR1 as SEHNR and CDR2 as FQNEAQ (reference sequence). The V gene lost 2 bases and the J gene lost 1 base, with 8 bases spanning the gap. This CDR3 is 14 amino acids long. CDR3: CASSLTQANTEAFF. DNA for the CDR3: TGTGCCAGCAGCTTAACGCAGGCGAACACTGAAGCTTTCTTT.

This chain links TRBV29-1 with TRBJ1-1; D is undetermined. Trimming took 5 bases from V and 6 from J, leaving 7 bases between them. There are 10 residues in the CDR3. Germline values: CDR1 SQVTM, CDR2 ANQGSEA. The CDR3 DNA reads as TGCAGCGTTACCGGTCCTGAAGCTTTCTTT. Translated, it gives CSVTGPEAFF.

This sequence joins TRBV21-1 and TRBJ1-3; the tabulated D call, TRBD1, remains unverified against the DNA. TRBV21-1 constitutes a pseudogene. The CDR3 totals 17 residues. The CDR3 coding sequence is TGTGCCAGCAGCAGGACAGGGGGTAGGAGCTCTGGAAACACCATATATTTT. This encodes CASSRTGGRSSGNTIYF.

The rearrangement joins TRBV2 to TRBJ1-2; 9 bases map to TRBD1. There are 18 residues in the CDR3. Germline V gene lookup returns CDR1 SNHLY and CDR2 FYNNEI. The trim removed 1 base at V and 4 bases at J, leaving 13 bases unmatched. The DNA for the CDR3 is TGTGCCAGCAGTGAAGGACCGGGACAGGGTACTTCTCCCTATGGCTACACCTTC. Residues: CASSEGPGQGTSPYGYTF.

The chain recombines TRBV21-1 with TRBJ2-7; TRBD2 is taken as the D call from the table, unchecked against the DNA. TRBV21-1 is designated a pseudogene. The CDR3 contains 20 residues. The CDR3 here is CASSLPRGTSGFLSSYEQYV. The CDR3 DNA sequence: TGTGCCAGCAGCCTTCCTCGAGGGACTAGCGGGTTCTTAAGCTCCTACGAGCAGTACGTC.

The table lists this clone with a count of one. V gene TRBV9 combines with J gene TRBJ1-2; the match to TRBD1 covers 12 bases. The CDR3 runs to 16 residues. The V segment lost 0 bases and the J segment 6 bases; nucleotides outside the gene matches: 6. CDR1 and CDR2 (germline): SGDLS, YYNGEE. In DNA, the CDR3 is TGTGCCAGCAGCGTAGCACGGGGACAGGGGGCGAATGGCTACACCTTC. This translates into CASSVARGQGANGYTF.

This clone was seen a handful of times. The chain recombines TRBV12-5 with TRBJ1-2, with D perhaps TRBD1 (6 bases). The length of the CDR3 is 12 residues. Germline CDR1 and CDR2: LGHNT and FRNRAP. V gave up 4 bases and J gave up 8 bases, with 11 bases separating them. The DNA of the CDR3 is TGTGCTAGTGGTTCCACAGGGCGAGGCTACACCTTC. It encodes CASGSTGRGYTF.

This clone has only one observation. The chain uses TRBV30 and TRBJ1-2; TRBD1 matches at 12 bases. Germline V CDR1 and CDR2: GTSNPN, SVGIG (reference sequence). V gave up 1 base and J gave up 8 bases; unmatched junction bases: 5. This CDR3 spans 14 amino acids. The CDR3 region has the DNA TGTGCCTGGAGTGGGGGGACAGGGGGCTGGGGCTACACCTTC. It codes for CAWSGGTGGWGYTF.